This T cell receptor (beta chain) stems from a study of T cells after yellow fever vaccination. This clonotype was detected many times. TCRdb re-analysed the 5' RACE reads in MiXCR, keeping a single row per CDR3 protein. The data show 46,000 or so distinct CDR3 sequences, around 6.8% seen once. The germline CDR1 and CDR2 sequences are SEHNR and FQNEAQ (reference sequence). V lost 5 bases, J lost 5 bases, and 7 bases stayed unmatched. The CDR3 runs to 15 residues. V usage is TRBV7-9 and J usage is TRBJ2-2, with TRBD1 matching 8 bases. The receptor's source is a man between 25 and 39 years old who received the YFV17D yellow fever vaccine. The sample was PBMCs, either bulk or a sorted T-cell subset (CD4+, CD8+, memory, or dextramer-sorted; not recorded which), taken 45 days after the yellow fever booster vaccination. The CDR3 DNA reads TGTGCCAGCAGCCGGACAGGGAGTGGGACCGGGGAGCTGTTTTTT. Its protein is CASSRTGSGTGELFF.